Listed here are 25 T cell receptor beta chains from one sample, sequenced in a study of PD-1 blockade in classical Hodgkin lymphoma. This sample's time point: newly diagnosed, previously untreated cHL patient sample. Sequenced by immunoSEQ multiplex PCR; TCRdb stores in-frame clones only, minus some. The sample yields tens of thousands of clones, roughly nine tenths seen once. The sample taken for sequencing was peripheral blood mononuclear cells (PBMCs). These receptors all come from a human donor with classical Hodgkin lymphoma.

For this clone: The junction departs from the called germline gene at one end, perhaps through a read error. This chain links TRBV18 with TRBJ2-1, with D tentatively TRBD1 (5 bases). The CDR3 is 15 amino acids. Germline loops: CDR1 KGHSH, CDR2 LQKENI. CDR3 loop: CASSPQARSYNEQFF. In DNA form, the CDR3 reads TGTGCCAGCTCCCCACAGGCCCGCTCCTACAATGAGCAGTTCTTC.

The CDR3 DNA sequence: TGTGCCAGCAGTCCCGGGACTACCACGGGGGAGACCCAGTACTTC. This sequence encodes CASSPGTTTGETQYF. The chain couples TRBV7-2 to TRBJ2-5; 7 bases are a match to TRBD2. CDR3 length: 15 amino acids. V trimming: 6 bases; J trimming: 5 bases; junction bases outside the gene matches: 12. Germline lookup yields CDR1 SGHTA and CDR2 FQGNSA. Supplemented by reference TRBV7-2 and TRBJ2-5, the full variable domain reads GAGVSQSPSNKVTEKGKDVELRCDPISGHTALYWYRQSLGQGLEFLIYFQGNSAPDKSGLPSDRFSAERTGGSVSTLTIQRTQQEDSAVYLCASSPGTTTGETQYFGPGTRLLVL.

This clone turned up a few times. V and J are TRBV5-1 and TRBJ2-1, with D hard to call. Germline CDR1 is SGHRS and CDR2 is YFSETQ. The CDR3 totals 12 residues. Deletions cut 2 bases from V and 12 bases from J, with 12 bases between. The CDR3 sequence is CASSFGSNRQFF. CDR3 DNA: TGCGCCAGCAGCTTCGGCAGCAATAGGCAGTTCTTC. Looking up the rest from reference TRBV5-1 and TRBJ2-1 gives the full variable domain: KAGVTQTPRYLIKTRGQQVTLSCSPISGHRSVSWYQQTPGQGLQFLFEYFSETQRNKGNFPGRFSGRQFSNSRSEMNVSTLELGDSALYLCASSFGSNRQFFGPGTRLTVL.

The chain combines TRBV7-3 with TRBJ2-1; 12 nucleotides agree with TRBD2. Germline values: CDR1 SGHTA, CDR2 FQGTGA. The CDR3 has 18 residues. J was trimmed by 0 bases and V by 3 bases; bases with no gene match: 6. CDR3 in DNA: TGTGCCAGCAGCTTCGGACTAGCGGGAAGAAGCTCCTACAATGAGCAGTTCTTC. This translates into CASSFGLAGRSSYNEQFF.

V and J are TRBV5-1 and TRBJ2-5; the D gene is possibly TRBD2 (6 bases). This CDR3 has 14 amino acids. Germline V gives CDR1 SGHRS, CDR2 YFSETQ. The germline V and J ends were trimmed by 1 base and 2 bases, with 9 bases remaining between them. The CDR3 protein is CASSLLSGQETQYF. The CDR3 DNA follows: TGCGCCAGCAGCTTGTTGAGCGGGCAAGAGACCCAGTACTTC.

The chain is built from TRBV18 and TRBJ2-7, with a tentative D call TRBD1 (6 bases). V was clipped by 1 base and J by 3 bases, with 10 bases between them. The germline CDR1 and CDR2 sequences are KGHSH and LQKENI. This CDR3 has 14 amino acids. CDR3 amino acids: CASSPREGGYEQYF. In DNA form, the CDR3 reads TGTGCCAGCTCACCACGAGAAGGGGGCTACGAGCAGTACTTC. The whole variable domain, filled in from reference TRBV18 and TRBJ2-7, reads NAGVMQNPRHLVRRRGQEARLRCSPMKGHSHVYWYRQLPEEGLKFMVYLQKENIIDESGMPKERFSAEFPKEGPSILRIQQVVRGDSAAYFCASSPREGGYEQYFGPGTRLTVT.

The V and J genes are TRBV9 and TRBJ2-1; TRBD2 matches at 13 bases. The CDR3 extends over 18 amino acids. Per germline, CDR1 SGDLS and CDR2 YYNGEE. The V segment lost 4 bases and the J segment 0 bases; nucleotides outside the gene matches: 7. The CDR3 spells CASSPQRTSGSSYNEQFF. In nucleotides, the CDR3 is TGTGCCAGCAGCCCCCAAAGGACTAGCGGGAGCTCCTACAATGAGCAGTTCTTC.

CDR3 coding DNA: TGTGCCGTAAAAGCGGGAGGCCTCTCCTACGAGCAGTACTTC. The encoded protein is CAVKAGGLSYEQYF. V and J are TRBV27 and TRBJ2-7; 9 bases are shared with TRBD2. From germline, CDR1 is MNHEY and CDR2 SMNVEV (reference sequence). CDR3 length equals 14 residues. The junction had 8 bases not matched to a gene; V was cut back by 11 bases and J by 0 bases.

The chain carries TRBV5-1 and TRBJ2-7, with TRBD1 identical over 7 bases. Germline CDR1 and CDR2: SGHRS and YFSETQ. CDR3 length equals 12 residues. J lost 5 bases, V lost 5 bases, and 4 bases had no gene match. The CDR3 loop reads CASSQGQNEQYF. As DNA, the CDR3 is TGCGCCAGCAGTCAGGGACAGAACGAGCAGTACTTC.

The chain is built from TRBV28 and TRBJ1-2; 7 bases map to TRBD1. V lost 5 bases to trimming and J lost 8 bases; unmatched junction nucleotides: 5. The germline CDR1 and CDR2 sequences are MDHEN and SYDVKM. The CDR3 has 12 amino acids. This CDR3 reads CASSGDREGYTF. In nucleotides, the CDR3 is TGTGCCAGCAGTGGCGACAGGGAAGGCTACACCTTC.

This sequence joins TRBV5-1 and TRBJ2-2, with 7 bases that match TRBD2. Per the germline V gene, CDR1 is SGHRS and CDR2 is YFSETQ. There are 16 residues in the CDR3. V trimming: 4 bases; J trimming: 5 bases; junction bases outside the gene matches: 11. The CDR3, as DNA: TGCGCCAGCAGCCCACGGACTGGGAGGGAGACCGGGGAGCTGTTTTTT. This gives the protein CASSPRTGRETGELFF. The full variable domain, rest sourced from reference TRBV5-1 and TRBJ2-2, is KAGVTQTPRYLIKTRGQQVTLSCSPISGHRSVSWYQQTPGQGLQFLFEYFSETQRNKGNFPGRFSGRQFSNSRSEMNVSTLELGDSALYLCASSPRTGRETGELFFGEGSRLTVL.

This chain connects TRBV7-9 to TRBJ2-2; TRBD2 aligns across 13 bases. CDR1 SEHNR and CDR2 FQNEAQ come from the germline V gene (reference sequence). The V and J ends lost 5 bases and 4 bases, in that order; junction bases with no gene match: 13. This CDR3 is 19 amino acids long. As DNA, the CDR3 is TGTGCCAGCAGCCTGAGACCCGGGACTAGCGGGAATAGCACCGGGGAGCTGTTTTTT. It translates to CASSLRPGTSGNSTGELFF.

The chain is built from TRBV29-1 and TRBJ2-3, with 13 bases lining up with TRBD2. The CDR3 loop spans 16 amino acids. Germline V gives CDR1 SQVTM, CDR2 ANQGSEA. V lost 6 bases to trimming and J lost 5 bases; unmatched junction nucleotides: 11. DNA for the CDR3: TGCAGCGTCCCAGGGACTAGCGGGACCCGGGGAGATACGCAGTATTTT. It yields the protein CSVPGTSGTRGDTQYF.

V usage is TRBV11-2 and J usage is TRBJ1-3; D not resolved. This CDR3 comprises 15 residues. Germline-derived CDR1 and CDR2 are SGHAT and FQNNGV. V shed 5 bases and J shed 1 base, with 12 bases lying between them. Here the CDR3 DNA reads TGTGCCAGCAGCCAATCTTGGGCTTCTGGAAACACCATATATTTT. Protein sequence: CASSQSWASGNTIYF.

This chain connects TRBV6-6 to TRBJ2-1; maybe TRBD2 (6 bases). The germline CDR1 and CDR2 sequences are MNHNY and SVGAGI (reference sequence). The CDR3 has 13 amino acids. Trimming stripped 5 bases from V and 6 bases from J, with 11 bases between. The CDR3 DNA follows: TGTGCCAGCAGTACCCAGGGAGGCAATGAGCAGTTCTTC. As protein: CASSTQGGNEQFF.

J is TRBJ1-5 and V is TRBV6-6, with no clear D. The CDR3 spans 13 residues. V was pared by 0 bases and J by 4 bases, with 4 bases between. Germline V lookup: CDR1 MNHNY, CDR2 SVGAGI (reference sequence). CDR3 DNA sequence: TGTGCCAGCAGTTACTCGACAAATCAGCCCCAGCATTTT. Translated, it gives CASSYSTNQPQHF.

The genes are TRBV11-1 and TRBJ1-2; D gene uncertain. The CDR3 runs 13 residues. CDR1 and CDR2 from the germline V gene are SGHAT and FQDESV (reference sequence). V was cut by 4 bases and J by 0 bases, with 6 bases left in between. DNA for the CDR3: TGTGCCAGCAGCTCAAATCCTAACTATGGCTACACCTTC. Its translation: CASSSNPNYGYTF.

The rearrangement uses TRBV21-1 and TRBJ2-7. TRBV21-1 constitutes a pseudogene. The CDR3 consists of 13 residues. CDR3 sequence reads: CASSKALPYEQYF. For the CDR3, the DNA is TGTGCCAGCAGCAAAGCGCTTCCCTACGAGCAGTACTTC.

The rearrangement uses TRBV6-5 and TRBJ1-2, with 7 bases matching TRBD1. Unmatched junction bases numbered 11, after V lost 5 bases and J lost 8 bases. Looked up from germline, CDR1 is MNHEY and CDR2 is SVGAGI. This CDR3 has 14 residues. In DNA, the CDR3 is TGTGCCAGCAGTCCGGACCGGTACAGGGGCGGCTACACCTTC. This gives the protein CASSPDRYRGGYTF.

The chain has TRBV29-1 and TRBJ2-5; D possibly matches TRBD1 or TRBD2 (6 bases each). V lost 7 bases to trimming and J lost 1 base, with 10 bases between them. The germline V gene encodes CDR1 SQVTM and CDR2 ANQGSEA. The CDR3 runs to 12 residues. CDR3 DNA: TGCAGCGCGGGGGACACCCAAGAGACCCAGTACTTC. This sequence encodes CSAGDTQETQYF.

In regard to this clone: This same CDR3 is encoded by further DNA sequences in the sample. The CDR3 DNA is TGTGCCAGCAGCTCACTAGCGGGAGCGAACACCGGGGAGCTGTTTTTT. This sequence encodes CASSSLAGANTGELFF. This chain joins TRBV11-2 and TRBJ2-2; TRBD2 aligns across 11 bases. The CDR3 runs to 16 residues. V gave up 4 bases and J gave up 0 bases; unmatched junction bases: 1. Looked up from germline, CDR1 is SGHAT and CDR2 is FQNNGV.

The rearrangement links TRBV12-5 to TRBJ2-5; D perhaps matches TRBD2 (5 bases). Trimming took off 4 bases at V and 1 base at J, with 10 bases between the two ends. CDR3 length: 14 amino acids. CDR1 LGHNT and CDR2 FRNRAP come from the germline V gene. In DNA, the CDR3 is TGTGCTAGTGGTTCCAGCGGATTCCAAGAGACCCAGTACTTC. Translated: CASGSSGFQETQYF. The full variable domain, with the rest looked up from reference TRBV12-5 and TRBJ2-5, is DARVTQTPRHKVTEMGQEVTMRCQPILGHNTVFWYRQTMMQGLELLAYFRNRAPLDDSGMPKDRFSAEMPDATLATLKIQPSEPRDSAVYFCASGSSGFQETQYFGPGTRLLVL.

V gene TRBV28 combines with J gene TRBJ1-1; D gene ambiguous. V lost 6 bases and J 4 bases, leaving 12 bases between the germline ends. This CDR3 is 13 amino acids long. Per germline, CDR1 MDHEN and CDR2 SYDVKM. The CDR3 nucleotides are TGTGCCAGCAGCCGACGCGGGAGCACTGAAGCTTTCTTT. Amino acids: CASSRRGSTEAFF.

This chain connects TRBV9 to TRBJ2-7; TRBD2 matches 7 bases. The CDR3 length is 15 residues. The V segment lost 0 bases and the J segment 3 bases; nucleotides outside the gene matches: 6. Per the germline V gene, CDR1 is SGDLS and CDR2 is YYNGEE. The CDR3 region is CASSVAASGLYEQYF. The CDR3 region has the DNA TGTGCCAGCAGCGTAGCGGCTAGCGGCCTCTACGAGCAGTACTTC.

This clone occurred a few times. In DNA, the CDR3 is TGTGCCAGCAGCGTAGGTTGGCGGGCAGATACGCAGTATTTT. It encodes CASSVGWRADTQYF. The V call is TRBV9, the J call TRBJ2-3, with TRBD2 as a possible D gene (5 bases). The CDR3 runs 14 residues. With 0 bases removed from V and 4 bases from J, the gap between germline ends came to 9 bases. Germline-derived CDR1 and CDR2 are SGDLS and YYNGEE.